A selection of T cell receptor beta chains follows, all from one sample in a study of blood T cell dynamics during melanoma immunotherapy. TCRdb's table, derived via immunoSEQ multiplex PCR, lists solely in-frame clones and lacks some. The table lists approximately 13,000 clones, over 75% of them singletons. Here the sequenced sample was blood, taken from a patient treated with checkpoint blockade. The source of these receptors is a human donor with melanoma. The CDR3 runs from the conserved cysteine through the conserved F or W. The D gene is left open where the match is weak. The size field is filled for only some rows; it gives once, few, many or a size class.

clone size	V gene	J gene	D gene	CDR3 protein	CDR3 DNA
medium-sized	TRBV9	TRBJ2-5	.	CASSARMLQETQYF	TGTGCCAGCAGCGCCCGGATGCTCCAAGAGACCCAGTACTTC
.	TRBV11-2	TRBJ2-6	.	CASSLGLASSGANVLTF	TGTGCCAGCAGCTTAGGCCTTGCCAGCTCTGGGGCCAACGTCCTGACTTTC
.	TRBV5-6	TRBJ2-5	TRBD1	CASSPTGGAVTQYF	TGTGCCAGCAGCCCAACAGGGGGCGCAGTGACCCAGTACTTC
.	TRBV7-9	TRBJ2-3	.	CASSLALLASGDTQYF	TGTGCCAGCAGCTTAGCTTTGTTAGCTTCGGGAGATACGCAGTATTTT
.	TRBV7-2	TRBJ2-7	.	CASSFDLVGGYEQYF	TGTGCCAGCAGCTTCGACCTCGTTGGTGGGTACGAGCAGTACTTC
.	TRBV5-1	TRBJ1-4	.	CASSLQSQGTNEKLFF	TGCGCCAGCAGCCTCCAATCACAGGGAACTAATGAAAAACTGTTTTTT
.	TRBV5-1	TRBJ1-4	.	CASSLEEPREKLFF	TGCGCCAGCAGCTTGGAGGAGCCGAGGGAAAAACTGTTTTTT
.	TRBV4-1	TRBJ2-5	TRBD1	CASSQDGTGGLQTQYF	TGCGCCAGCAGCCAGGACGGGACAGGGGGCCTGCAGACCCAGTACTTC
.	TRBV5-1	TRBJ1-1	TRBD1	CASLGQGLNTEAFF	TGCGCCAGCCTTGGACAGGGGCTGAACACTGAAGCTTTCTTT
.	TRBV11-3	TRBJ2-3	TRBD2	CASSLGRGGATDTQYF	TGTGCCAGCAGCTTAGGGCGGGGGGGGGCCACAGATACGCAGTATTTT
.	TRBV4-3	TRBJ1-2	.	CASSHQGNPLSGYTF	TGCGCCAGCAGCCACCAGGGGAACCCCTTGAGTGGCTACACCTTC